The rows below give T cell receptor beta chains drawn from one sample of a study of blood T cell repertoires in COVID-19. Profiled with immunoSEQ multiplex PCR; TCRdb holds only in-frame clones, not every one. Of 200,000 to 250,000 clones listed, roughly 80% are singletons. The sequenced sample was peripheral blood. These receptors were obtained from a woman aged 80 or over with acute or convalescent COVID-19. The CDR3 runs from the conserved cysteine through the conserved F or W. The order of the fields is D gene, V gene, clone size, J gene, CDR3 DNA, CDR3 protein. D genes are given only for firm matches. Size is omitted from some rows. Given values are once, few, many or a class for expanded clones.

TRBD2	TRBV13	.	TRBJ2-2	TGTGCCAGCAGCTTATTGCGGGGGGCGAACACCGGGGAGCTGTTTTTT	CASSLLRGANTGELFF
.	TRBV7-8	.	TRBJ1-2	TGTGCCAGCAGCCTCCGACAGGCCAAGAACTATGGCTACACCTTC	CASSLRQAKNYGYTF
TRBD2	TRBV11-1	.	TRBJ2-1	TGTGCCAGCAGCCCTCCGGGACTAGCGGGCCTTAATGAGCAGTTCTTC	CASSPPGLAGLNEQFF
.	TRBV2	.	TRBJ2-1	TGTGCCAGCAGTGATTTGTCAGGGGCCTACAATGAGCAGTTCTTC	CASSDLSGAYNEQFF
.	TRBV30	.	TRBJ2-7	TGTGCCTGGAGCCCGTATACAACCGAGCAGTACTTC	CAWSPYTTEQYF
.	TRBV2	.	TRBJ2-7	TGTGCCAGCAGTGATTGGAGCTGGGGCACATCCTACGAGCAGTACTTC	CASSDWSWGTSYEQYF
TRBD1	TRBV15	.	TRBJ2-2	TGTGCCACCAGCAGCCACAGGGGGCTTAACGGGGAGCTGTTTTTT	CATSSHRGLNGELFF
.	TRBV5-1	few	TRBJ2-7	TGCGCCAGCAGCTTGGGACAGTACGGTCTCTTCTCCTACGAGCAGTACTTC	CASSLGQYGLFSYEQYF
.	TRBV5-1	once	TRBJ1-2	TGCGCCAGCAGCTTGGACTCCTATGGCTACACCTTC	CASSLDSYGYTF
.	TRBV5-1	.	TRBJ2-3	TGCGCCAGCAGCTTGGGACAGTCCACAGATACGCAGTATTTT	CASSLGQSTDTQYF
.	TRBV15	.	TRBJ1-2	TGTGCCACCAGATCTACGCCTTCTCCAGGCTATGGCTACACCTTC	CATRSTPSPGYGYTF
TRBD2	TRBV9	.	TRBJ2-1	TGTGCCAGCAGCGTCATTAGCGGGGGGGCCCCTGAGCAGTTCTTC	CASSVISGGAPEQFF
.	TRBV21-1	.	TRBJ2-7	TGTGCCAGCAGCAAAGGAGGGGGGGGCGAGCAGTACTTC	CASSKGGGGEQYF
.	TRBV3-1/TRBV3-2	.	TRBJ2-2	TGTGCCAGCAGCCAGGCGGGACTCAGCCCCGGGGAGCTGTTTTTT	CASSQAGLSPGELFF
.	TRBV7-2	.	TRBJ2-5	TGTGCCAGCAGCTTAGGCAGGTACCAAGAGACCCAGTACTTC	CASSLGRYQETQYF
.	TRBV4-2	.	TRBJ2-2	TGTGCCAGCAGCCAAGACCGGGGGAGTAACACCGGGGAGCTGTTTTTT	CASSQDRGSNTGELFF